The 31 T cell receptor beta chains below come from one sample, sequenced in a study of blood T cell repertoires in COVID-19. Measured with immunoSEQ multiplex PCR; TCRdb has only the in-frame clones, and not every one. The data hold approximately 81,000 clones, with almost 85% observed a single time. The sequenced material came from peripheral blood. These receptors were collected from a human donor in a cohort sampled during active COVID-19.

The chain employs TRBV19 and TRBJ2-5; 7 nucleotides line up with TRBD1. CDR1 is LNHDA and CDR2 is SQIVND in the germline V gene (reference sequence). V was pared by 6 bases and J by 2 bases, with 12 bases of the junction left unmatched. The CDR3 consists of 16 residues. CDR3 nucleotides: TGTGCCAGTAGCTCACCCGTCGGGGACAGTCAAGAGACCCAGTACTTC. Translated, it gives CASSSPVGDSQETQYF.

CDR3 in amino acids: CASSLAPSGYTF. CDR3 nucleotide sequence: TGCGCCAGCAGCTTGGCCCCTAGTGGCTACACCTTC. The rearrangement uses TRBV5-1 and TRBJ1-2; no clear D gene. The CDR3 spans 12 residues. CDR1 SGHRS and CDR2 YFSETQ come from the germline V gene. Trimming removed 0 bases from V and 7 bases from J, with 7 bases in between.

The chain has TRBV24-1 and TRBJ2-3, with D perhaps matching TRBD2 (7 bases). CDR1 and CDR2 (germline): KGHDR, SFDVKD. The CDR3 extends over 15 amino acids. Trimming removed 5 bases at V and 3 bases at J, with 14 bases between. CDR3 region: CATSARGGLTDTQYF. The DNA of the CDR3 is TGTGCCACCAGTGCTAGAGGGGGACTAACAGATACGCAGTATTTT.

J is TRBJ2-7 and V is TRBV20-1; 10 bases line up with TRBD1. Looked up from germline, CDR1 is DFQATT and CDR2 is SNEGSKA (reference sequence). CDR3 length equals 14 residues. V was clipped by 3 bases and J by 7 bases; unmatched bases: 9. CDR3 sequence (DNA): TGCAGTGCTAGTTTGCGGACAGGGGGTTTAGAGCAGTACTTC. Its protein is CSASLRTGGLEQYF.

The chain carries TRBV7-9 and TRBJ1-2; maybe TRBD1 (6 bases). Germline CDR1 and CDR2: SEHNR and FQNEAQ (reference sequence). Trimming pared 3 bases from V and 2 bases from J, leaving 13 bases between. The CDR3 is 15 amino acids. The CDR3 coding sequence is TGTGCCAGCAGCTTGATCCAGGGGCAGAACTATGGCTACACCTTC. This codes for CASSLIQGQNYGYTF.

The chain couples TRBV5-8 to TRBJ2-2; perhaps TRBD1 as D (6 bases). V shed 1 base and J shed 8 bases, with 21 bases lying between them. The CDR3 is 17 residues long. Germline CDR1 SGHTS, CDR2 YDEGEE. CDR3 loop: CASSLSYRDTLNGELFF. Here the CDR3 DNA reads TGTGCCAGCAGCTTGAGCTACCGGGACACGTTAAATGGGGAGCTGTTTTTT.

J is TRBJ2-5 and V is TRBV11-2; 8 bases are a match to TRBD1. The CDR3 is 16 residues long. From germline, CDR1 is SGHAT and CDR2 FQNNGV. V gave up 1 base and J gave up 2 bases; unmatched junction bases: 6. The CDR3 coding sequence is TGTGCCAGCAGCTTAGTTGGCAGGGGGCGGCAAGAGACCCAGTACTTC. Translated: CASSLVGRGRQETQYF.

CDR3 bases: TGTGCCAGCAGCCCCCACCTTACAGGGTTGGGGGAGCAGTACTTC. Its translation is CASSPHLTGLGEQYF. The chain joins TRBV11-3 to TRBJ2-7; weak D call: TRBD1 (6 bases). V was clipped by 5 bases and J by 7 bases, with 21 bases between them. The CDR3 is 15 amino acids. Germline V gene data show CDR1 as SGHNT and CDR2 as YENEEA.

V and J are TRBV6-5 and TRBJ1-3; D possibly corresponds to TRBD1 (6 bases). Germline V gene sequence: CDR1 MNHEY, CDR2 SVGAGI. This CDR3 is 16 amino acids long. V shed 2 bases and J shed 0 bases, with 11 bases lying between them. The CDR3 nucleotides read TGTGCCAGCAGTTACGGGGGCCAGCTCTCTGGAAACACCATATATTTT. Translation gives CASSYGGQLSGNTIYF.

The chain has TRBV9 and TRBJ1-1; 9 bases are shared with TRBD1. There are 15 residues in the CDR3. V lost 3 bases and J lost 4; bases outside the gene matches: 7. The germline V gene encodes CDR1 SGDLS and CDR2 YYNGEE. CDR3 bases: TGTGCCAGCAGCGAAACAGGGGGCCGCGGCACTGAAGCTTTCTTT. Translated: CASSETGGRGTEAFF.

The chain is built from TRBV30 and TRBJ2-2; maybe TRBD2 (6 bases). This CDR3 contains 15 residues. Per the germline V gene, CDR1 is GTSNPN and CDR2 is SVGIG (reference sequence). CDR3 nucleotides: TGTGCTCGAGGCCCGGGGCCCGGGGGCACCGGGGAGCTGTTTTTT. It is translated as CARGPGPGGTGELFF.

The CDR3 bases are TGTGCCAGCAGCTCTGGGGCGGGGGAGCAGTACTTC. It codes for CASSSGAGEQYF. The chain employs TRBV2 and TRBJ2-7, with D possibly TRBD2 on 6 matching bases. Germline V gene data show CDR1 as SNHLY and CDR2 as FYNNEI. This CDR3 is built from 12 residues. V was pared by 6 bases and J by 7 bases, with 13 bases between.

This sequence joins TRBV2 and TRBJ2-7, with D possibly TRBD2 on 6 matching bases. Germline CDR1 reads SNHLY; CDR2 reads FYNNEI. The CDR3 spans 14 residues. The germline V and J ends were trimmed by 8 bases and 1 base, with 15 bases remaining between them. The CDR3 nucleotides are TGTGCCAGCGGGGCGGCGGGGCGGTCCTACGAGCAGTACTTC. Encoded protein: CASGAAGRSYEQYF.

The V and J genes are TRBV6-2 or TRBV6-3 and TRBJ1-5; D possibly corresponds to TRBD1 (6 bases). Trimming took off 3 bases at V and 6 bases at J, with 12 bases between the two ends. CDR1 and CDR2 from the germline V gene are MNHEY and SVGEGT. This CDR3 contains 14 residues. In DNA, the CDR3 is TGTGCCAGCAGTTATACAGGGTGGGGTCAGCCCCAGCATTTT. Translating it yields CASSYTGWGQPQHF.

This chain links TRBV4-3 with TRBJ1-2, with D possibly TRBD1 on 5 matching bases. V was trimmed by 0 bases and J by 5 bases, leaving 13 bases between them. Per germline, CDR1 LGHNA and CDR2 YSLEER. This CDR3 contains 15 residues. The CDR3 protein is CASSQDDRQQYGYTF. CDR3 nucleotides: TGCGCCAGCAGCCAAGATGATCGACAGCAGTATGGCTACACCTTC.

The count of this clone is one. This chain joins TRBV12-3 or TRBV12-4 and TRBJ1-5; TRBD1 might be the D (5 bases). The CDR3 is made up of 13 amino acids. The V end lost 8 bases, the J end lost 3 bases, and 11 bases lay between the germline ends. The CDR3 reads CASHRQNNQPQHF. In DNA form, the CDR3 reads TGTGCCAGCCACAGGCAAAACAATCAGCCCCAGCATTTT.

The J gene is TRBJ2-2, the V gene TRBV9, with D perhaps TRBD1 (6 bases). V was pared by 1 base and J by 0 bases, with 7 bases between. The CDR3 has 15 residues. Germline CDR1 SGDLS, CDR2 YYNGEE. CDR3 region: CASSVRTANTGELFF. DNA for the CDR3: TGTGCCAGCAGCGTAAGGACAGCGAACACCGGGGAGCTGTTTTTT.

The chain joins TRBV12-5 to TRBJ1-4; 10 bases are shared with TRBD1. J was trimmed by 8 bases and V by 2 bases; bases with no gene match: 11. Germline V CDR1 and CDR2: LGHNT, FRNRAP. The CDR3 runs 17 residues. The CDR3 bases are TGTGCTAGTGGTTTGCAGGTCGGGACAGGGGTTAACGAAAAACTGTTTTTT. Encoded protein: CASGLQVGTGVNEKLFF.

This clone was seen just once. The chain combines TRBV4-1 with TRBJ2-4; 7 bases are shared with TRBD1. The CDR3 consists of 16 residues. V trimming: 4 bases; J trimming: 0 bases; junction bases outside the gene matches: 6. CDR1 is MGHRA and CDR2 is YSYEKL in the germline V gene. For the CDR3, the DNA is TGCGCCAGCAGCCCCATGACAGGGTTAGCCAAAAACATTCAGTACTTC. Encoded protein: CASSPMTGLAKNIQYF.

This chain uses TRBV27 with TRBJ2-7; 10 bases match TRBD1. Germline-derived CDR1 and CDR2 are MNHEY and SMNVEV (reference sequence). V was clipped by 2 bases and J by 3 bases; unmatched bases: 10. The CDR3 is 17 amino acids. CDR3 in amino acids: CASSLEPGQGRGYEQYF. CDR3 nucleotide sequence: TGTGCCAGCAGTTTAGAACCGGGACAGGGGAGGGGCTACGAGCAGTACTTC.

The chain has TRBV25-1 and TRBJ1-2, with D tentatively TRBD1 (5 bases). V was trimmed by 4 bases and J by 7 bases, leaving 10 bases between them. The CDR3 is 12 amino acids. CDR1 is MGHDK and CDR2 is SYGVNS in the germline V gene. The CDR3 loop reads CASSAQGGGYTF. The CDR3 DNA follows: TGTGCCAGCAGTGCCCAGGGCGGTGGCTACACCTTC.

The chain joins TRBV15 to TRBJ2-5; TRBD1 matches 7 bases. Germline values: CDR1 LNHNV, CDR2 YYDKDF (reference sequence). Trimming cost V 3 bases and J 6 bases; bases outside gene matches: 7. This CDR3 spans 14 amino acids. CDR3 DNA sequence: TGTGCCACCAGCAGGGGTGACAGGGCCCAGACCCAGTACTTC. Its translation is CATSRGDRAQTQYF. The variable domain in full, with the rest retrieved from reference TRBV15 and TRBJ2-5, is DAMVIQNPRYQVTQFGKPVTLSCSQTLNHNVMYWYQQKSSQAPKLLFHYYDKDFNNEADTPDNFQSRRPNTSFCFLDIRSPGLGDTAMYLCATSRGDRAQTQYFGPGTRLLVL.

The V and J genes are TRBV3-1 (or the pseudogene TRBV3-2) and TRBJ1-6, with 7 bases matching TRBD1. The CDR3 totals 14 residues. Germline lookup yields CDR1 LGHDT and CDR2 YNNKEL (reference sequence). The V segment lost 5 bases and the J segment 7 bases; nucleotides outside the gene matches: 5. This chain's CDR3 is CASSTGTANSPLHF. The CDR3 coding sequence is TGTGCCAGCAGCACCGGGACAGCAAATTCACCCCTCCACTTT.

The chain carries TRBV4-2 and TRBJ1-2; 10 nucleotides match TRBD1. After removal of 0 bases from V and 5 bases from J, the junction contained 6 bases not matched to a gene. The germline gives CDR1 LGHNA, CDR2 YNFKEQ. This CDR3 is 16 amino acids long. The CDR3 coding sequence is TGTGCCAGCAGCCAAGAGGGACAGGGGAGGCCTTATGGCTACACCTTC. Its translation: CASSQEGQGRPYGYTF.

This clone has a handful of counts. The rearrangement uses TRBV6-2 or TRBV6-3 and TRBJ2-2; tentative D call: TRBD2 (6 bases). The CDR3 length is 15 residues. CDR1 and CDR2 (germline): MNHEY, SVGEGT. V shed 4 bases and J shed 1 base, with 10 bases lying between them. CDR3 sequence reads: CASSSGLWNTGELFF. The CDR3 nucleotides read TGTGCCAGCAGTTCGGGACTCTGGAACACCGGGGAGCTGTTTTTT.

This clone has only one observation. This sequence joins TRBV30 and TRBJ2-7, with D maybe TRBD1 (6 bases). Germline V CDR1 and CDR2: GTSNPN, SVGIG (reference sequence). Deletions cut 3 bases from V and 2 bases from J, with 14 bases between. The CDR3 spans 14 residues. The CDR3 is CAWRAPGAPYEQYF. CDR3 coding DNA: TGTGCCTGGAGGGCCCCAGGGGCCCCCTACGAGCAGTACTTC. Full variable domain (remainder filled in from reference TRBV30 and TRBJ2-7): SQTIHQWPATLVQPVGSPLSLECTVEGTSNPNLYWYRQAAGRGLQLLFYSVGIGQISSEVPQNLSASRPQDRQFILSSKKLLLSDSGFYLCAWRAPGAPYEQYFGPGTRLTVT.

The chain joins TRBV6-6 to TRBJ1-4, with 9 bases matching TRBD1. CDR1 and CDR2 from the germline V gene are MNHNY and SVGAGI (reference sequence). Germline trimming cut 6 bases from V and 5 bases from J; bases unmatched to any gene: 7. The CDR3 loop spans 15 amino acids. CDR3 in DNA: TGTGCCAGCAGATTCACAGGGGGCGTAAATGAAAAACTGTTTTTT. As protein: CASRFTGGVNEKLFF.

The V and J genes are TRBV27 and TRBJ2-7, with TRBD1 matching 7 bases. Germline loops: CDR1 MNHEY, CDR2 SMNVEV (reference sequence). Trimming cost V 7 bases and J 6 bases; bases outside gene matches: 12. The CDR3 loop spans 14 amino acids. The CDR3 nucleotides read TGTGCCAGCAAGTCCGGAGACAGGGTTCTCGAGCAGTACTTC. As protein: CASKSGDRVLEQYF.

The rearrangement joins TRBV18 to TRBJ2-7; 9 bases match TRBD1. Per germline, CDR1 KGHSH and CDR2 LQKENI. The CDR3 has 14 residues. The ends lost 2 bases at V and 2 bases at J; junction bases unmatched: 1. CDR3 DNA: TGTGCCAGCTCACCAAGACAGGGGGCCTACGAGCAGTACTTC. Amino acids: CASSPRQGAYEQYF.

A few counts support this clone. The chain joins TRBV5-5 to TRBJ2-7; 10 bases line up with TRBD1. The V gene end was trimmed by 2 bases and the J gene end by 3 bases; junction bases not matched to a gene: 2. From germline, CDR1 is SGHKS and CDR2 YYEKEE (reference sequence). This CDR3 region has 14 residues. The CDR3, as DNA: TGTGCCAGCAGCTTAGGACAGGGGGTCTACGAGCAGTACTTC. It codes for CASSLGQGVYEQYF.

In this sample, this clone turned up once. The chain is built from TRBV2 and TRBJ1-2; D gene unclear. V lost 8 bases to trimming and J lost 2 bases, with 6 bases between them. In germline, CDR1 is SNHLY, CDR2 FYNNEI. This CDR3 is 11 amino acids long. CDR3 protein: CASGMNYGYTF. The CDR3 region has the DNA TGTGCCAGCGGCATGAACTATGGCTACACCTTC.